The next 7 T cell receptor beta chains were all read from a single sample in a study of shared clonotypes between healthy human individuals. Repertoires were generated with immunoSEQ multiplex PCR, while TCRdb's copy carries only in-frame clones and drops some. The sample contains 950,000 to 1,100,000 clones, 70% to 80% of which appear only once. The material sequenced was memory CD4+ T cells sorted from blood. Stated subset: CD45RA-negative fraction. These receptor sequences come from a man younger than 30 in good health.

CDR3 loop: CASSSRVASGGKETQYF. The DNA of the CDR3 is TGTGCCAGCAGCTCAAGGGTGGCTAGCGGAGGGAAAGAGACCCAGTACTTC. J is TRBJ2-5 and V is TRBV7-9; 7 positions match TRBD2. The CDR3 length is 17 residues. The junction had 14 bases not matched to a gene; V was cut back by 4 bases and J by 3 bases. Germline CDR1 SEHNR, CDR2 FQNEAQ (reference sequence).

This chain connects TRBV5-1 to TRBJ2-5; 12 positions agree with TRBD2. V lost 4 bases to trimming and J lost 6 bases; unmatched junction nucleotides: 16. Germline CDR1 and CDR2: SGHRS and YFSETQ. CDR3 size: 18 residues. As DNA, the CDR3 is TGCGCCAGCAGCCCTGGGGCTAGCGGGAGGGCCGATGGGAAGACCCAGTACTTC. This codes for CASSPGASGRADGKTQYF.

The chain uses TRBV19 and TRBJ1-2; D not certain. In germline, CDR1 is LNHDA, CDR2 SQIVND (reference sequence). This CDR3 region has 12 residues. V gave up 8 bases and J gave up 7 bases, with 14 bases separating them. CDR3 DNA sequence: TGTGCCAGTCAGGAGACCAAAACTGGCTACACCTTC. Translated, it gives CASQETKTGYTF.

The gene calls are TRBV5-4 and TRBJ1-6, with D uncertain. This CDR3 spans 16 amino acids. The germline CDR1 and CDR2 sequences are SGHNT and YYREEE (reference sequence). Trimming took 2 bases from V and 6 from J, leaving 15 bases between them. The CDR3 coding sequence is TGTGCCAGCAGCTTTTTATCTCTACAGTTTAATTCACCCCTCCACTTT. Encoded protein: CASSFLSLQFNSPLHF.

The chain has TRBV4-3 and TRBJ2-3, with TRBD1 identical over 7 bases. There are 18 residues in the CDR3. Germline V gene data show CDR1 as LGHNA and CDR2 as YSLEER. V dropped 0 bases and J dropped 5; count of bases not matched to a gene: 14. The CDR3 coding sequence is TGCGCCAGCAGCCAAGAGACAGGGTGGTTCCAAAGAGGAGATACGCAGTATTTT. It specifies CASSQETGWFQRGDTQYF.

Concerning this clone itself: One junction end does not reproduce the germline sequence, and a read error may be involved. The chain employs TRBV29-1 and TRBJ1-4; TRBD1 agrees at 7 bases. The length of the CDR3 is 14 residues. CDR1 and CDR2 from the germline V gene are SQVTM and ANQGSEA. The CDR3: CGVISGTANEKLFF. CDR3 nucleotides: TGCGGCGTCATCTCCGGGACAGCTAATGAAAAACTGTTTTTT.

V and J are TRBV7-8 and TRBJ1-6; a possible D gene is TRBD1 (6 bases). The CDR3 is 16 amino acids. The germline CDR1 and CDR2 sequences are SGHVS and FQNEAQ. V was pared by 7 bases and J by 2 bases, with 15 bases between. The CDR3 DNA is TGTGCCAGCATGTCGGGAGGGGACACCTATAATTCACCCCTCCACTTT. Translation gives CASMSGGDTYNSPLHF.